The T cell receptor (beta chain) under discussion was sequenced for a study of blood T cell repertoires in COVID-19. Study-level background: COVID-19 samples from acute and convalescent phases originated in the United States, Italy and Spain.

TCRdb's table, derived via immunoSEQ multiplex PCR, lists solely in-frame clones and lacks some. The sample holds about 150,000 clones, about 83% seen once. V was cut by 1 base and J by 7 bases, with 8 bases left in between. The CDR3 is made up of 13 amino acids. CDR1 and CDR2 from the germline V gene are MGHDK and SYGVNS. This chain uses TRBV25-1 with TRBJ2-1, with unresolved D. The TCR was taken from a woman older than 75 with acute or convalescent COVID-19. The sequenced material came from peripheral blood. CDR3 nucleotide sequence: TGTGCCAGCAGTGAATTGAGGAGAAATGAGCAGTTCTTC. It translates to CASSELRRNEQFF.